The rows below give T cell receptor beta chains drawn from one sample of a study of beta chain features in type 1 diabetes. Repertoires were generated with immunoSEQ multiplex PCR, while TCRdb's copy carries only in-frame clones and drops some. The repertoire holds fewer than 25,000 clones, with roughly 69% as singletons. The sequenced sample was Tregs from blood. These TCRs come from a man between 18 and 35 years old with type 1 diabetes. Each CDR3 is given with its conserved first and last residue. Only part of the rows carry a size: once, few, many, or a class if the clone is expanded.

length,V,size,J,CDR3
17,TRBV28,NA,TRBJ2-1,CASSLPTRRTVYNEQFF
13,TRBV7-9,NA,TRBJ1-4,CASSLAAEGQLFF
15,TRBV5-4,few,TRBJ2-3,CASSSGTGLSDTQYF
19,TRBV11-2,NA,TRBJ2-5,CASSLGWGTSGRLQETQYF
16,TRBV5-1,NA,TRBJ1-4,CASSLEPSGTNEKLFF
17,TRBV5-1,NA,TRBJ2-7,CASSLDGTSGSFYEQYF
16,TRBV5-4,NA,TRBJ2-7,CASSKDGQGSAYEQYF
15,TRBV19,NA,TRBJ2-3,CASSGPRANTDTQYF
16,TRBV6-6,NA,TRBJ2-3,CASSRSGTSGSDTQYF
15,TRBV18,NA,NA,CASSPLAGGPHEQYF
14,TRBV7-2,NA,TRBJ1-1,CASSPWTDYTEAFF
15,TRBV7-8,NA,TRBJ2-1,CASSFGGTAYNEQFF
14,TRBV30,NA,TRBJ1-4,CAWSVPGKGVKLFF
13,TRBV7-2,NA,TRBJ2-7,CASSFTSTYEQYF
12,TRBV29-1,NA,TRBJ2-5,CSVSSGKETQYF
16,TRBV28,once,TRBJ2-3,CASSSQLTGVTDTQYF
13,TRBV5-1,NA,TRBJ1-5,CASSPGVNQPQHF
12,TRBV29-1,few,TRBJ2-1,CSVQPGYNEQFF
15,TRBV18,NA,TRBJ2-7,CASSRGPSGTYEQYF
15,TRBV5-1,NA,TRBJ2-7,CASSLMTSGIDEQYF
17,TRBV19,NA,TRBJ2-3,CASRPRDRGGYGDTQYF
15,TRBV7-2,medium-sized,TRBJ2-5,CASSLTYRVYETQYF
16,TRBV5-4,NA,TRBJ2-1,CASSRRGQGPYNEQFF
15,TRBV11-2,NA,TRBJ2-7,CASSFLRTSGYEQYF
16,TRBV5-1,few,TRBJ2-1,CASSLVASGGASEQFF
14,TRBV6-6,NA,TRBJ2-7,CASKAAGGTYEQYF
16,TRBV7-2,NA,TRBJ2-3,CASSLFGLAGTDTQYF
13,TRBV6-6,once,TRBJ1-2,CASSPRDRDGYTF
15,TRBV5-4,NA,TRBJ2-3,CASSLAGGGTDTQYF
15,TRBV4-2,NA,TRBJ1-2,CASSQEGQGNYGYTF
15,TRBV4-2,NA,TRBJ1-6,CASSARDRGRSPLHF
14,TRBV6-1,NA,NA,CASSEYYRLNEQYF